Below are 22 T cell receptor beta chains sequenced from a single sample in a study of T-cell reconstitution after alpha-beta-depleted transplantation in children. Library preparation (for TCRbeta) was performed with unique molecular identifiers. MiXCR, run by TCRdb on the PCR reads, gives a single entry per CDR3 protein. The sample lists hundreds of thousands of distinct CDR3 sequences; about a tenth were seen once. The sample here was PBMCs, taken before TCRalphabeta/CD19-depleted stem cell transplant. The source of these receptors is a child under two years old with acute myeloid leukemia, due to receive a stem cell transplant.

The genes are TRBV3-1 and TRBJ2-1, with 10 bases lining up with TRBD2. This CDR3 spans 18 amino acids. Unmatched junction bases numbered 10, after V lost 1 base and J lost 4 bases. Looked up from germline, CDR1 is LGHDT and CDR2 is YNNKEL (reference sequence). For the CDR3, the DNA is TGTGCCAGCAGCCAAGGGGATGCTAGCGGGGGTCTTTACAATGAGCAGTTCTTC. This translates into CASSQGDASGGLYNEQFF.

In this sample, this clonotype turned up many times. The rearrangement uses TRBV25-1 and TRBJ2-1; D might be TRBD1 (6 bases). The CDR3 runs to 12 residues. V lost 8 bases, J lost 9 bases, and 14 bases lay in between. CDR1 and CDR2 from the germline V gene are MGHDK and SYGVNS. The CDR3 loop reads CASEVGAAEQFF. In DNA form, the CDR3 reads TGTGCCAGCGAGGTGGGGGCGGCTGAGCAGTTCTTC. The full variable domain, completed using reference TRBV25-1 and TRBJ2-1, is EADIYQTPRYLVIGTGKKITLECSQTMGHDKMYWYQQDPGMELHLIHYSYGVNSTEKGDLSSESTVSRIRTEHFPLTLESARPSHTSQYLCASEVGAAEQFFGPGTRLTVL.

This clonotype was recorded at least ten times. The chain uses TRBV7-6 and TRBJ2-1; no reliable D call. Trimming removed 2 bases from V and 7 bases from J, with 9 bases in between. Germline V gene lookup returns CDR1 SGHVS and CDR2 FNYEAQ. The CDR3 has 13 amino acids. The CDR3 DNA reads as TGTGCCAGCAGCTTACGTGCTGGGAATGAGCAGTTCTTC. It encodes CASSLRAGNEQFF. The entire variable domain, with the rest obtained from reference TRBV7-6 and TRBJ2-1, is as follows: GAGVSQSPRYKVTKRGQDVALRCDPISGHVSLYWYRQALGQGPEFLTYFNYEAQQDKSGLPNDRFSAERPEGSISTLTIQRTEQRDSAMYRCASSLRAGNEQFFGPGTRLTVL.

Ten or more counts support this clonotype. The V gene is TRBV20-1, the J gene TRBJ1-5; 8 nucleotides line up with TRBD1. Germline values: CDR1 DFQATT, CDR2 SNEGSKA (reference sequence). The V and J ends lost 1 base and 5 bases, in that order; junction bases with no gene match: 1. The CDR3 covers 13 residues. The CDR3 DNA sequence: TGCAGTGCTAGAGGGGGACAGGATCAGCCCCAGCATTTT. Protein product: CSARGGQDQPQHF.

In this sample, this clonotype turned up many times. The V gene is TRBV29-1, the J gene TRBJ1-1, with a possible D match to TRBD1 (6 bases). This CDR3 has 18 residues. The germline V gene has CDR1 SQVTM and CDR2 ANQGSEA. Trimming took 2 bases from V and 1 from J, leaving 23 bases between them. The CDR3 loop reads CSVELYFITGSGNTEAFF. The CDR3 coding sequence is TGCAGCGTTGAACTATACTTTATAACAGGGAGCGGGAACACTGAAGCTTTCTTT.

This clonotype was counted at least ten times. The J gene is TRBJ1-4, the V gene TRBV28, with 9 bases aligning to TRBD1. The J segment lost 7 bases and the V segment lost 7 bases, leaving 7 bases of the junction unmatched. CDR1 MDHEN and CDR2 SYDVKM come from the germline V gene. The CDR3 extends over 14 amino acids. The CDR3 sequence is CASTPRTGVEKLFF. The CDR3 bases are TGTGCCAGCACCCCGAGGACAGGGGTTGAAAAACTGTTTTTT.

The V and J genes are TRBV11-3 and TRBJ2-3; D is undetermined. Germline CDR1 and CDR2: SGHNT and YENEEA. The CDR3 consists of 13 residues. The germline V and J ends were trimmed by 7 bases and 2 bases, with 10 bases remaining between them. As DNA, the CDR3 is TGTGCCAGCACTTTGTTTCCCACAGATACGCAGTATTTT. Residues: CASTLFPTDTQYF. Based on the CDR3 plus reference TRBV11-3 and TRBJ2-3, the full variable domain is EAGVVQSPRYKIIEKKQPVAFWCNPISGHNTLYWYLQNLGQGPELLIRYENEEAVDDSQLPKDRFSAERLKGVDSTLKIQPAELGDSAVYLCASTLFPTDTQYFGPGTRLTVL.

Turning to this clonotype: A much larger clone sits a single nucleotide away, making a read error possible. The chain carries TRBV29-1 and TRBJ2-6; D gene ambiguous. The CDR3 loop spans 16 amino acids. Germline assignment: CDR1 SQVTM and CDR2 ANQGSEA. The V and J ends lost 4 bases and 0 bases respectively, with 13 bases between them. DNA of the CDR3: TGCAGCGTTGCGGGCAGTTCATCCTCTGGGGCCAACGTCCTGACTTTC. It translates to CSVAGSSSSGANVLTF.

This clonotype appeared many times. This rearrangement joins TRBV5-1 to TRBJ2-5; no clear D gene. The CDR3 is made up of 12 amino acids. Trimming pared 5 bases from V and 1 base from J, leaving 6 bases between. Germline V CDR1 and CDR2: SGHRS, YFSETQ. The CDR3 nucleotides read TGCGCCAGCAGAGCTGGCCAAGAGACCCAGTACTTC. This codes for CASRAGQETQYF.

This clonotype was counted many times. This chain joins TRBV7-2 and TRBJ2-3; D possibly corresponds to TRBD1 (8 bases). In germline, CDR1 is SGHTA, CDR2 FQGNSA. Trimming removed 5 bases from V and 2 bases from J, with 17 bases in between. The CDR3 has 16 residues. CDR3 sequence: CASSLQGGGITDTQYF. The DNA of the CDR3 is TGTGCCAGCAGCCTACAGGGGGGAGGGATCACAGATACGCAGTATTTT.

This clonotype was found many times. This chain connects TRBV20-1 to TRBJ2-5; TRBD2 agrees at 7 bases. Germline V gene sequence: CDR1 DFQATT, CDR2 SNEGSKA (reference sequence). This CDR3 region has 12 residues. V shed 6 bases and J 5 bases; nucleotides not matched to a gene: 6. The CDR3 reads CSARTRIETQYF. The CDR3 coding sequence is TGCAGTGCCCGGACTAGAATCGAGACCCAGTACTTC.

V is TRBV7-8 and J is TRBJ1-5, with a possible D match to TRBD1 (5 bases). CDR1 and CDR2 (germline): SGHVS, FQNEAQ. Between the trimmed V and J ends, which lost 5 bases and 2 bases, there was a span of 13 bases. The CDR3 is 15 amino acids. The CDR3 region is CASSRDGGRNQPQHF. The CDR3, as DNA: TGTGCCAGCAGCCGGGACGGGGGACGCAATCAGCCCCAGCATTTT.

This clonotype has a handful of counts. This chain joins TRBV10-3 and TRBJ1-5; D uncertain. From germline, CDR1 is ENHRY and CDR2 SYGVKD. V lost 3 bases to trimming and J lost 3 bases, with 9 bases between them. The CDR3 has 14 amino acids. CDR3 nucleotides: TGTGCCATCAGTGACCCCACGAACAATCAGCCCCAGCATTTT. It yields the protein CAISDPTNNQPQHF.

There are many counts of this clonotype. The chain combines TRBV5-1 with TRBJ2-4; 7 bases fit TRBD1. V lost 0 bases to trimming and J lost 9 bases; unmatched junction nucleotides: 6. The CDR3 runs 14 residues. The V gene's germline CDR1 is SGHRS and CDR2 YFSETQ. CDR3 coding DNA: TGCGCCAGCAGCTTGGAGGGGGCAGAGGGCATTCAGTACTTC. It is translated as CASSLEGAEGIQYF.

This clonotype was picked up many times. This chain links TRBV11-2 with TRBJ1-5; no firm D call. The germline V gene has CDR1 SGHAT and CDR2 FQNNGV. Trimming stripped 0 bases from V and 7 bases from J, with 7 bases between. This CDR3 is built from 13 residues. DNA of the CDR3: TGTGCCAGCAGCTTAGAAAGGCGACAGCCCCAGCATTTT. Its translation: CASSLERRQPQHF.

This clonotype has ten or more counts. The genes are TRBV20-1 and TRBJ2-3, with D possibly TRBD2 on 5 matching bases. Trimming shortened V by 6 bases and J by 0 bases, and 10 bases separated the two germline ends. From germline, CDR1 is DFQATT and CDR2 SNEGSKA (reference sequence). The CDR3 sequence is 13 residues long. The CDR3: CSAFRGSTDTQYF. For the CDR3, the DNA is TGCAGTGCCTTCCGGGGTAGCACAGATACGCAGTATTTT.

This clonotype occurred many times. V usage is TRBV2 and J usage is TRBJ1-6; no clear D. CDR1 is SNHLY, CDR2 FYNNEI, per germline. CDR3 length: 15 residues. The V gene lost 6 bases and the J gene lost 1 base, with 10 bases spanning the gap. The CDR3 DNA sequence: TGTGCCAGCAGGGCGGAGGGTTCCTATAATTCACCCCTCCACTTT. This gives the protein CASRAEGSYNSPLHF.

This clonotype was seen repeatedly, ten times or more. The gene calls are TRBV30 and TRBJ1-6; no firm D call. Deletions cut 7 bases from V and 7 bases from J, with 14 bases between. Germline V lookup: CDR1 GTSNPN, CDR2 SVGIG (reference sequence). The CDR3 has 13 residues. The CDR3 sequence is CAFTPGWNSPLHF. DNA of the CDR3: TGTGCCTTCACACCGGGGTGGAATTCACCCCTCCACTTT.

This clonotype was seen repeatedly, ten times or more. CDR3 residues: CASSQDSGAWYEQYF. The CDR3 region has the DNA TGTGCCAGCAGCCAAGACTCCGGGGCTTGGTACGAGCAGTACTTC. The chain is built from TRBV3-1 and TRBJ2-7; D tentatively reads TRBD1 or TRBD2 (5 bases each). The V end was cut by 0 bases, the J end by 4 bases, with 13 bases between. The CDR3 is 15 amino acids. CDR1 is LGHDT, CDR2 YNNKEL, per germline (reference sequence).

This clonotype was seen repeatedly, ten times or more. The chain uses TRBV12-3 or TRBV12-4 and TRBJ2-5; D remains ambiguous. V shed 0 bases and J shed 7 bases, with 6 bases lying between them. There are 12 residues in the CDR3. The CDR3 is CASSLAEGTQYF. In DNA form, the CDR3 reads TGTGCCAGCAGTTTAGCGGAAGGGACCCAGTACTTC.

This clonotype was picked up many times. The rearrangement joins TRBV3-1 to TRBJ2-1; D unresolved. This CDR3 spans 13 amino acids. V dropped 8 bases and J dropped 2 bases, with 10 bases sitting between them. Germline V CDR1 and CDR2: LGHDT, YNNKEL (reference sequence). The CDR3 sequence is CASSGFPYNEQFF. In DNA form, the CDR3 reads TGTGCCAGCTCCGGGTTCCCCTACAATGAGCAGTTCTTC.

This clonotype came up many times. This chain uses TRBV7-6 with TRBJ2-1, with 14 bases that match TRBD2. CDR1 is SGHVS, CDR2 FNYEAQ, per germline. This CDR3 comprises 15 residues. With 4 bases clipped from V and 10 bases from J, the junction kept 6 bases outside the gene matches. The CDR3 sequence: CASSYPGLAGEEQFF. In DNA form, the CDR3 reads TGTGCCAGCAGCTACCCGGGACTAGCGGGAGAGGAGCAGTTCTTC.